This entry describes one T cell receptor beta chain. This clone has only a few counts. Its antigen target is currently unknown. No clone much larger than this one lies a single base away; base qualities are absent. Enrolling through a virtual design, the prospective study's participants ranged in age from roughly 18 to 95 years and lived across 24 United States geographic areas. Cohort assignment in the prospective study relied on participant-reported clinical history from a screening survey and a study questionnaire. In the prospective study, whole blood, serum and a nasopharyngeal or oropharyngeal swab were collected from each participant by mobile phlebotomists. Participants in the prospective study had the option to provide additional blood draws and questionnaires over an approximately two-month period. Blood samples from the prospective study were shipped frozen or at room temperature prior to DNA extraction.

The germline V gene (reference sequence) supplies CDR1 LNHNV and CDR2 YYDKDF. CDR3 length: 12 amino acids, cysteine to phenylalanine. Only the CDR3 part of the read is kept: 36 bases, read in frame from the first base. Relative to germline, V is 0 bases shorter and J is 5 bases shorter, with 4 bases between their ends. This sample is drawn from a study of blood T cell repertoires in COVID-19 (dated by TCRdb to the early 2020s). For the study in its entirety: Collaborator samples came from the United States, Italy and Spain and covered acute and convalescent phases of COVID-19. The prospective study material was composed of cDNA or gDNA derived from T cells, B-cell-depleted T cells, or PBMCs. The repertoires were released in a freely available public database intended as a resource for research on the immune response to SARS-CoV-2. Deeply sampled blood TCRbeta repertoires from subjects exposed to, actively infected with, or recovered from COVID-19 were included in the dataset. A de-identified subject ID, COVID-19 status, age in years and sex were almost always included in the sample metadata. Where HLA class I and class II types were available, the types were taken from metadata supplied by the sample provider, not from assay-based typing. The samples were drawn from the first 160 participants of the ongoing ImmuneRACE study and from 950 to 1,500 subjects provided by 6 global collaborators.

The full study reports these points: How much clinical and demographic metadata was included differed by source and by participant, and the metadata was provided uncurated.

TCRbeta CDR3 regions were amplified from genomic DNA by means of the immunoSEQ Assay, a bias-controlled multiplex PCR. On the study's bioinformatics: The number of nucleated cells in each sample was estimated by amplification of reference gene primers within the assay. To quantify the absolute abundance of each unique TCRbeta CDR3 rearrangement, sequence reads were collapsed and filtered. For each sample, productive Simpson clonality was calculated as the square root of Simpson's diversity index across productive rearrangements. Imported from immuneACCESS, the table was reduced by TCRdb to in-frame sequences with V and J called. These copies leave out some clones; in studies compared against another copy, an unresolved V gene accounts for under half, and the cause of the remainder is not known. V and J calls and clone size are given by that table; D and trimming were obtained from the DNA. In this sample the table shows 300,000 to 400,000 clones, 65% to 90% of which occur a single time. The ten biggest clones cover around 4.5% of the sample.

The sample consisted of PBMCs or T cells enriched from blood (not recorded which). The receptor comes from a woman between 40 and 50 years old with acute COVID-19. The V and J segments used are TRBV15 and TRBJ1-1; no confident D gene assignment can be made. The nucleotides read TGTGCCACCAGCAGAGATCAGACTGAAGCTTTCTTT. The encoded protein is CATSRDQTEAFF.